Below, one TCR beta chain is given with its context. Its antigen is still unknown. The sample originates from a study of human CD8 memory T cell subsets. The CDR3 is 16 residues long. Per germline, CDR1 SGHRS and CDR2 YFSETQ. By UMI-labeled 5' RACE, the TCR beta libraries were made. TCRdb re-analyzed the 5' RACE reads; it lists each CDR3 protein once, without DNA. The sample has about 12,000 distinct CDR3 sequences. Notes on the study in general: Stem-like memory T cell repertoires seemed more diverse than precursor exhausted ones by Chao1 estimates. Stem-like memory T cell repertoires barely overlapped those of precursor exhausted T cells. Similar levels of high diversity, measured as normalized Shannon-Wiener diversity, were found in stem-like memory and precursor exhausted T cells, which was not the case for effector memory cells.

In each subset, RNA was taken from duplicate vials, each of roughly 150,000 sorted CD8+ T cells. Material: CD8+ T cells from PBMCs. The receptor comes from a human donor in good health. The chain combines TRBV5-1 with TRBJ1-5; with no DNA, the TCRdb D assignment of TRBD1 cannot be verified. CDR3 sequence: CASSLYPGVSNQPQHF. The variable domain in full, completed from reference TRBV5-1 and TRBJ1-5, reads KAGVTQTPRYLIKTRGQQVTLSCSPISGHRSVSWYQQTPGQGLQFLFEYFSETQRNKGNFPGRFSGRQFSNSRSEMNVSTLELGDSALYLCASSLYPGVSNQPQHFGDGTRLSIL.